This T cell receptor (beta chain) was captured in a study of CD8+ T cells in alopecia areata. This CDR3 spans 17 amino acids. The germline gives CDR1 SEHNR, CDR2 FQNEAQ (reference sequence). V lost 1 base, J lost 8 bases, and 14 bases stayed unmatched. In each case, RNA was isolated and then reverse transcribed into cDNA as the sequencing template. Sequencing used immunoSEQ multiplex PCR; TCRdb keeps in-frame clones, though not all of them. The sample shows around 150,000 clones, roughly 58% of them seen only once. PBMCs provided sorted CD4+ and CD8+ T cells. Study outcomes and limitations: TCR sharing was clearer in mice than between patients, perhaps partly owing to patient HLA diversity. Greater clonality was observed in lesional scalp samples, especially alopecia totalis/universalis, versus normal scalp.

About this clone: Its specificity is unknown.

The receptor comes from a human donor in good health. The sample consisted of CD8+ T cells sorted from blood. J is TRBJ2-4 and V is TRBV7-9; the match to TRBD2 covers 7 bases. The CDR3 DNA reads TGTGCCAGCAGCTTAGGCCTAGCGGACCCGAAGGAAGACATTCAGTACTTC. This gives the protein CASSLGLADPKEDIQYF.